This T cell receptor beta chain emerged from a study of beta chain features in type 1 diabetes. Study-level information: Summed over all samples, the examined sorted cells came to 95 million to 130 million.

Reverse transcribing all isolated RNA meant expressed TCRB transcripts were sequenced. Generated by immunoSEQ multiplex PCR, the TCRdb table keeps only in-frame clones and is missing some. This repertoire shows about 300,000 clones, about 8% found once; its top ten account for roughly 1%. Germline loops: CDR1 MNHEY, CDR2 SMNVEV (reference sequence). The CDR3 extends over 15 amino acids. V lost 6 bases to trimming and J lost 7 bases; unmatched junction nucleotides: 13. By way of CD45RO/CCR7/CD25/CD127/CD95/CD27, the CD4+ regulatory, stem cell-like memory, central memory and naive cells were sorted. The rearrangement uses TRBV27 and TRBJ2-3; 7 bases map to TRBD2. This receptor was identified in a young woman in good health. Sequenced input: central memory CD4+ T cells from blood. For the CDR3, the DNA is TGTGCCAGCAGCCGTAAAGCTAGGGAGGGTCATACGCAGTATTTT. Residues: CASSRKAREGHTQYF.